This paragraph covers one T cell receptor (beta chain) sequence. As yet, its antigen is unknown. Repertoires were generated with immunoSEQ multiplex PCR, while TCRdb's copy carries only in-frame clones and drops some. The data show about 120,000 clones, around nine tenths seen once. This specimen comes from a study of T cell responses to AZD1222 COVID-19 vaccine. The V gene's germline CDR1 is SNHLY and CDR2 FYNNEI. Trimming removed 6 bases from V and 3 bases from J, with 15 bases in between. The CDR3 contains 14 residues. Whole-study findings and limits: Dominant at 160-218 and 743-854, vaccine-associated CD4 TCRs also spanned spike. Baseline seropositivity characterized only a handful of AZD1222 recipients. The donor cohort was predominantly white British with a female majority, and clonal diversity may have been underestimated.

This material consisted of peripheral blood, taken on day 0 of AZD1222 vaccination. This chain links TRBV2 with TRBJ2-7; D is possibly TRBD1 (6 bases). The receptor was isolated from an adult in good health. The CDR3 spells CASRGRDTIYEQYF. DNA of the CDR3: TGTGCCAGCAGGGGACGGGACACCATCTACGAGCAGTACTTC.